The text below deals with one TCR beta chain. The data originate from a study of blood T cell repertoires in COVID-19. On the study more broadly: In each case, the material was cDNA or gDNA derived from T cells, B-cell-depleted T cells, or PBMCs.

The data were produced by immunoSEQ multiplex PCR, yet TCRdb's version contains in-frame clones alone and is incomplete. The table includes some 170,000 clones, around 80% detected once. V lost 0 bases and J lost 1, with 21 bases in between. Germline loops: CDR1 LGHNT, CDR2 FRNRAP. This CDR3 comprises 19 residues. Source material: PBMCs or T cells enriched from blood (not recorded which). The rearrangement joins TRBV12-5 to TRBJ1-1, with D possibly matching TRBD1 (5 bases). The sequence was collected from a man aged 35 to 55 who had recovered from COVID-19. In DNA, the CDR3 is TGTGCTAGTGGTTTGGTACTAGGAGGGGCTTCTAACGGGAACACTGAAGCTTTCTTT. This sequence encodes CASGLVLGGASNGNTEAFF.